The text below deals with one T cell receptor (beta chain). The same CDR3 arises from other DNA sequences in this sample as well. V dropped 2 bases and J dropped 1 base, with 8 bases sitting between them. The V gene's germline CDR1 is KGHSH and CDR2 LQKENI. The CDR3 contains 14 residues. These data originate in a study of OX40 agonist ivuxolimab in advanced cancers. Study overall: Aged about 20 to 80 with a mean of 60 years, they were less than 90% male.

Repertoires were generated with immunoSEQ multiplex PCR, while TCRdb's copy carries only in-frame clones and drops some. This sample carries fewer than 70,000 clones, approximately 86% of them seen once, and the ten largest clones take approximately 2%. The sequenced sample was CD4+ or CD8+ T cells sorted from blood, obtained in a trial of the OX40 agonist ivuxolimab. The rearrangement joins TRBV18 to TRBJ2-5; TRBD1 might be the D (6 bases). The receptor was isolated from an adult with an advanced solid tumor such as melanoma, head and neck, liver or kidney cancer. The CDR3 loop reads CASSPLQGQETQYF. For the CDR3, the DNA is TGTGCCAGCTCACCATTACAGGGCCAAGAGACCCAGTACTTC.